The T cell receptor beta chain described here comes from a study of blood T cell repertoires in COVID-19. Study-level information: Researchers got acute and convalescent COVID-19 samples from the United States, Italy and Spain. T cells, B-cell-depleted T cells, or PBMCs provided the cDNA or gDNA that served as material.

As originally analysed: By means of reference gene primer amplification, nucleated cell counts were estimated. Profiled with immunoSEQ multiplex PCR; TCRdb holds only in-frame clones, not every one. V, J and clone size were drawn from that table, and D and trimming were deduced from the DNA. The repertoire holds around 80,000 clones, with roughly 82% as singletons. This clone has more than one count but fewer than ten. Germline CDR1 SGHDT, CDR2 YYEEEE. Trimming stripped 4 bases from V and 1 base from J, with 14 bases between. The CDR3 sequence is 15 residues long. The clonotype originates from an elderly man with acute or convalescent COVID-19. The J gene is TRBJ1-1, the V gene TRBV5-6; weak D call: TRBD1 (5 bases). Sequencing was carried out using peripheral blood. CDR3 coding DNA: TGTGCCAGCAGCGACCCGGGGCGGGGGAACACTGAAGCTTTCTTT. Translation gives CASSDPGRGNTEAFF.